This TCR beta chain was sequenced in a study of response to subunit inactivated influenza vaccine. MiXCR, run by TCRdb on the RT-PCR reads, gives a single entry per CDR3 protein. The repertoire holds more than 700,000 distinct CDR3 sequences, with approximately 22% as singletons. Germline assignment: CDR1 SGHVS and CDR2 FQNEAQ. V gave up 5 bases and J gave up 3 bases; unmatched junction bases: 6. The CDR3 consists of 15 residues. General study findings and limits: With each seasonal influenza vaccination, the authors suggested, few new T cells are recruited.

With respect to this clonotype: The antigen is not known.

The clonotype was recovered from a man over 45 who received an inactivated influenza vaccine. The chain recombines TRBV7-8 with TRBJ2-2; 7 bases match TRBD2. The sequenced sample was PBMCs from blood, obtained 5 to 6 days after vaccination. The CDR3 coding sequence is TGTGCCAGCAGCGGGAGGGCTATAGACACCGGGGAGCTGTTTTTT. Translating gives CASSGRAIDTGELFF.